The next 29 T cell receptor beta chains were all read from a single sample in a study of cytomegalovirus exposure and HLA in healthy donors. It was with 60 Vbeta and 13 Jbeta primers that the PCR ran. Data came from immunoSEQ multiplex PCR; TCRdb stores just in-frame clones and leaves some out. Here the sample spans around 170,000 clones, around three quarters being singletons. The sequenced material came from PBMCs. These receptor sequences come from a woman between 35 and 50 years old in good health and CMV-seronegative.

A few counts support this clone. The chain combines TRBV5-1 with TRBJ2-7; 9 bases line up with TRBD1. V dropped 4 bases and J dropped 4; count of bases not matched to a gene: 9. This CDR3 is 15 amino acids long. The germline gives CDR1 SGHRS, CDR2 YFSETQ. As DNA, the CDR3 is TGCGCCAGCAGCACGTCCGGGACAGGGAAGTACGAGCAGTACTTC. Amino acids: CASSTSGTGKYEQYF.

The chain joins TRBV5-4 to TRBJ1-2, with 9 bases aligning to TRBD1. CDR1 is SGHNT, CDR2 YYREEE, per germline (reference sequence). The CDR3 loop spans 13 amino acids. The junction had 6 bases not matched to a gene; V was cut back by 4 bases and J by 8 bases. CDR3 amino acids: CASSPGQGQGYTF. The CDR3, as DNA: TGTGCCAGCAGCCCTGGACAGGGGCAGGGCTACACCTTC.

J is TRBJ1-2 and V is TRBV6-1, with D unresolved. Trimming removed 5 bases at V and 10 bases at J, with 11 bases between. Germline loops: CDR1 MNHNS, CDR2 SASEGT. CDR3 length: 11 amino acids. CDR3 in amino acids: CASSLRRDYTF. Here the CDR3 DNA reads TGTGCCAGCAGTCTAAGGCGGGACTACACCTTC.

V gene TRBV2 combines with J gene TRBJ2-1; TRBD2 matches at 8 bases. With 4 bases clipped from V and 5 bases from J, the junction kept 7 bases outside the gene matches. CDR3 length: 15 amino acids. Per the germline V gene, CDR1 is SNHLY and CDR2 is FYNNEI. The CDR3 bases are TGTGCCAGCAGTGTGTCAGCGGGGGCCAACAATGAGCAGTTCTTC. As protein: CASSVSAGANNEQFF.

The chain carries TRBV27 and TRBJ2-1; a possible D gene is TRBD1 (6 bases). In germline, CDR1 is MNHEY, CDR2 SMNVEV (reference sequence). The CDR3 has 15 amino acids. V was cut by 5 bases and J by 4 bases, with 15 bases left in between. The CDR3 coding sequence is TGTGCCAGCAGTCTAAACGCAGGGGTTTACAATGAGCAGTTCTTC. Amino acid sequence: CASSLNAGVYNEQFF.

The rearrangement links TRBV4-2 to TRBJ1-2; D might be TRBD1 (6 bases). V lost 0 bases, J lost 4 bases, and 15 bases lay in between. The CDR3 contains 16 residues. Per germline, CDR1 LGHNA and CDR2 YNFKEQ. DNA of the CDR3: TGTGCCAGCAGCCAAGATAGGGCAGGGGACCCCTATGGCTACACCTTC. Protein: CASSQDRAGDPYGYTF.

A few counts support this clone. The V and J genes are TRBV30 and TRBJ2-5, with TRBD2 matching over 7 bases. Germline values: CDR1 GTSNPN, CDR2 SVGIG (reference sequence). With 0 bases clipped from V and 2 bases from J, the junction kept 6 bases outside the gene matches. The CDR3 is 15 residues long. The CDR3, as DNA: TGTGCCTGGAGTGTAGGCGGGGGTGGTCAAGAGACCCAGTACTTC. Translated: CAWSVGGGGQETQYF.

This clone was counted only a few times. The rearrangement joins TRBV28 to TRBJ1-5; D is undetermined. Per the germline V gene, CDR1 is MDHEN and CDR2 is SYDVKM. V lost 6 bases, J lost 6 bases, and 9 bases lay in between. This CDR3 region has 12 residues. Here the CDR3 DNA reads TGTGCCAGCAGCACGGGTCCTCAGCCCCAGCATTTT. The encoded protein is CASSTGPQPQHF.

This clone was seen a handful of times. The genes are TRBV19 and TRBJ2-1; 8 positions match TRBD2. CDR1 is LNHDA, CDR2 SQIVND, per germline (reference sequence). The CDR3 length is 14 residues. V shed 6 bases and J 10 bases; nucleotides not matched to a gene: 11. The CDR3 loop is CASSDPAGVGEQFF. The CDR3, as DNA: TGTGCCAGTAGCGATCCAGCGGGGGTCGGGGAGCAGTTCTTC.

This sequence joins TRBV25-1 and TRBJ1-1; 7 positions agree with TRBD1. The CDR3 consists of 15 residues. J was trimmed by 0 bases and V by 5 bases; bases with no gene match: 6. CDR1 and CDR2 (germline): MGHDK, SYGVNS. The CDR3 DNA is TGTGCCAGCAGTTCCTCGGACAGGATGAACACTGAAGCTTTCTTT. Protein: CASSSSDRMNTEAFF.

The chain couples TRBV7-3 to TRBJ2-7, with 8 bases lining up with TRBD1. The V gene's germline CDR1 is SGHTA and CDR2 FQGTGA. This CDR3 has 16 amino acids. The ends lost 5 bases at V and 0 bases at J; junction bases unmatched: 9. The DNA for the CDR3 is TGTGCCAGCAGCCCTAATTCGGGACAGGCCTCCTACGAGCAGTACTTC. This gives the protein CASSPNSGQASYEQYF.

The chain couples TRBV5-1 to TRBJ2-1; 14 bases match TRBD2. This CDR3 is 16 amino acids long. Germline CDR1 and CDR2: SGHRS and YFSETQ. V trimming: 4 bases; J trimming: 7 bases; junction bases outside the gene matches: 7. The CDR3 coding sequence is TGCGCCAGCAGCGTGGAGACTAGCGGGAGGGGTAATGAGCAGTTCTTC. It codes for CASSVETSGRGNEQFF.

This chain joins TRBV6-1 and TRBJ2-5, with TRBD2 matching 7 bases. Looked up from germline, CDR1 is MNHNS and CDR2 is SASEGT. The CDR3 is made up of 19 amino acids. V gave up 0 bases and J gave up 1 base; unmatched junction bases: 14. DNA of the CDR3: TGTGCCAGCAGTGAAGCTCCAAAGGGATGGGGGGGTTCCCAAGAGACCCAGTACTTC. Translating gives CASSEAPKGWGGSQETQYF.

V is TRBV13 and J is TRBJ2-3; D gene ambiguous. The length of the CDR3 is 14 residues. Germline V CDR1 and CDR2: PRHDT, FYEKMQ (reference sequence). Trimming took 5 bases from V and 0 from J, leaving 9 bases between them. CDR3 coding DNA: TGTGCCAGCAGCCAATGGGCTAGCACAGATACGCAGTATTTT. It yields the protein CASSQWASTDTQYF.

The chain employs TRBV6-1 and TRBJ2-1; 9 bases agree with TRBD2. The trim removed 2 bases at V and 9 bases at J, leaving 8 bases unmatched. The CDR3 has 15 residues. Germline CDR1 MNHNS, CDR2 SASEGT. CDR3 sequence: CASSEPVAGVSEQFF. The DNA for the CDR3 is TGTGCCAGCAGTGAACCGGTAGCGGGAGTGAGTGAGCAGTTCTTC.

This chain uses TRBV30 with TRBJ1-2; D is ambiguous. In germline, CDR1 is GTSNPN, CDR2 SVGIG (reference sequence). V lost 2 bases and J 7 bases, leaving 14 bases between the germline ends. This CDR3 spans 13 amino acids. CDR3 in amino acids: CAWSSGGLGGYTF. In DNA form, the CDR3 reads TGTGCCTGGAGTTCAGGAGGGTTGGGTGGCTACACCTTC.

This clone was seen just once. The rearrangement uses TRBV7-3 and TRBJ2-3; 9 nucleotides match TRBD1. Trimming removed 5 bases from V and 3 bases from J; junction bases left unmatched: 9. The CDR3 has 16 amino acids. In germline, CDR1 is SGHTA, CDR2 FQGTGA. The CDR3 loop reads CASSVQPGQGTDTQYF. The CDR3 DNA sequence: TGTGCCAGCAGCGTACAACCGGGACAGGGAACAGATACGCAGTATTTT.

This chain uses TRBV5-1 with TRBJ2-5, with 10 bases matching TRBD2. The CDR3 consists of 17 residues. V dropped 5 bases and J dropped 0; count of bases not matched to a gene: 10. The germline CDR1 and CDR2 sequences are SGHRS and YFSETQ. In nucleotides, the CDR3 is TGCGCCAGCAGTGAGCGGGGGGGCCTGGGGTACCAAGAGACCCAGTACTTC. This encodes CASSERGGLGYQETQYF.

This sequence joins TRBV5-1 and TRBJ2-1, with D possibly being TRBD1 (5 bases). Deletions cut 1 base from V and 7 bases from J, with 15 bases between. Germline values: CDR1 SGHRS, CDR2 YFSETQ. The CDR3 covers 15 residues. For the CDR3, the DNA is TGCGCCAGCAGCTTGAGGGGTGACCCTTGGAATGAGCAGTTCTTC. Translation: CASSLRGDPWNEQFF.

The chain recombines TRBV13 with TRBJ2-5, with 11 bases fitting TRBD2. Germline lookup yields CDR1 PRHDT and CDR2 FYEKMQ (reference sequence). Trimming cost V 7 bases and J 5 bases; bases outside gene matches: 12. This CDR3 is 16 amino acids long. CDR3 amino acids: CASTRGTSGRVETQYF. The CDR3 DNA reads as TGTGCCAGCACCCGGGGCACTAGCGGGAGAGTGGAGACCCAGTACTTC.

The V gene is TRBV5-1, the J gene TRBJ2-2; D gene uncertain. Trimming took off 3 bases at V and 4 bases at J, with 10 bases between the two ends. The CDR3 extends over 14 amino acids. The germline gives CDR1 SGHRS, CDR2 YFSETQ. CDR3 DNA sequence: TGCGCCAGCAGCTCGACTCGGAGCACCGGGGAGCTGTTTTTT. Amino acids: CASSSTRSTGELFF.

The J gene is TRBJ2-2, the V gene TRBV27, with unresolved D. The V and J ends lost 3 bases and 5 bases respectively, with 16 bases between them. The CDR3 consists of 16 residues. Per germline, CDR1 MNHEY and CDR2 SMNVEV (reference sequence). This chain's CDR3 is CASSLSQSGRTGELFF. The DNA for the CDR3 is TGTGCCAGCAGTTTGAGCCAGTCAGGAAGGACCGGGGAGCTGTTTTTT.

Here the CDR3 reads CASSLDLNASEQYF. CDR3 sequence (DNA): TGCGCCAGCAGCTTGGATCTGAACGCCTCCGAGCAGTACTTC. This sequence joins TRBV5-1 and TRBJ2-5; D call uncertain. The end of the DNA is better explained by TRBJ2-7, so the J call may be wrong. The CDR3 sequence is 14 residues long. Germline V gene data show CDR1 as SGHRS and CDR2 as YFSETQ.

The V call is TRBV7-6, the J call TRBJ1-4; D unclear. Germline assignment: CDR1 SGHVS and CDR2 FNYEAQ. CDR3 size: 19 residues. V lost 1 base and J 8 bases, leaving 26 bases between the germline ends. The CDR3 nucleotides read TGTGCCAGCAGCTTAGTTTCCGGGGTCACTAGACCGGCGGGGGAAAAACTGTTTTTT. The encoded protein is CASSLVSGVTRPAGEKLFF.

J is TRBJ2-7 and V is TRBV7-2, with 11 bases matching TRBD1. The germline V gene encodes CDR1 SGHTA and CDR2 FQGNSA. This CDR3 has 15 residues. The ends lost 5 bases at V and 2 bases at J; junction bases unmatched: 5. The DNA for the CDR3 is TGTGCCAGCAGCCAGAGGGACAGGGGGGCCTACGAGCAGTACTTC. Translated, it gives CASSQRDRGAYEQYF.

V is TRBV28 and J is TRBJ1-5; the match to TRBD1 covers 9 bases. Unmatched junction bases numbered 10, after V lost 4 bases and J lost 0 bases. Germline V gene lookup returns CDR1 MDHEN and CDR2 SYDVKM. CDR3 length: 18 residues. CDR3 in DNA: TGTGCCAGCAGTTCCTGGACAGGGGTTGAGGATAGCAATCAGCCCCAGCATTTT. Amino acid sequence: CASSSWTGVEDSNQPQHF.

V gene TRBV2 combines with J gene TRBJ2-3; 9 bases agree with TRBD2. V lost 6 bases and J lost 0; bases outside the gene matches: 7. CDR3 length equals 16 residues. Germline V gene sequence: CDR1 SNHLY, CDR2 FYNNEI. Here the CDR3 reads CASRGIAGESTDTQYF. CDR3 DNA sequence: TGTGCCAGCAGGGGCATAGCGGGGGAGAGCACAGATACGCAGTATTTT.

This rearrangement joins TRBV5-1 to TRBJ1-5, with 7 bases lining up with TRBD1. V lost 4 bases and J lost 4; bases outside the gene matches: 8. Germline CDR1 SGHRS, CDR2 YFSETQ. CDR3 length equals 15 residues. CDR3 DNA: TGCGCCAGCAGCCGTAGTGACAGGGCAAATCAGCCCCAGCATTTT. It encodes CASSRSDRANQPQHF.

The rearrangement uses TRBV5-1 and TRBJ2-2; 9 nucleotides line up with TRBD2. This CDR3 spans 16 amino acids. Germline V gene sequence: CDR1 SGHRS, CDR2 YFSETQ. V trimming: 4 bases; J trimming: 0 bases; junction bases outside the gene matches: 4. In nucleotides, the CDR3 is TGCGCCAGCAGCGTGACTAGCGGTTCGAACACCGGGGAGCTGTTTTTT. Its translation is CASSVTSGSNTGELFF.